One and the same sample provided the 2 T cell receptor beta chains below, sequenced in a study of blood T cell repertoires in COVID-19. The method was immunoSEQ multiplex PCR; TCRdb's version includes in-frame clones alone and lacks a portion of them. The repertoire holds 150,000 to 200,000 clones, with around four fifths as singletons. The material sequenced was peripheral blood. The receptors shown here come from a woman in her thirties with acute or convalescent COVID-19.

The chain recombines TRBV19 with TRBJ1-2; the D gene is possibly TRBD1 (5 bases). Trimming removed 3 bases from V and 8 bases from J, with 10 bases in between. The CDR3 runs 12 residues. Looked up from germline, CDR1 is LNHDA and CDR2 is SQIVND (reference sequence). For the CDR3, the DNA is TGTGCCAGTAGTATCGGGCAGGGAGGCTACACCTTC. Encoded protein: CASSIGQGGYTF.

V gene TRBV15 combines with J gene TRBJ2-1; 8 nucleotides match TRBD2. The germline V gene encodes CDR1 LNHNV and CDR2 YYDKDF (reference sequence). This CDR3 has 15 residues. After removal of 8 bases from V and 7 bases from J, the junction contained 13 bases not matched to a gene. Here the CDR3 reads CATGGLAGPFNEQFF. CDR3 nucleotides: TGTGCCACCGGAGGGCTAGCGGGCCCCTTTAATGAGCAGTTCTTC.